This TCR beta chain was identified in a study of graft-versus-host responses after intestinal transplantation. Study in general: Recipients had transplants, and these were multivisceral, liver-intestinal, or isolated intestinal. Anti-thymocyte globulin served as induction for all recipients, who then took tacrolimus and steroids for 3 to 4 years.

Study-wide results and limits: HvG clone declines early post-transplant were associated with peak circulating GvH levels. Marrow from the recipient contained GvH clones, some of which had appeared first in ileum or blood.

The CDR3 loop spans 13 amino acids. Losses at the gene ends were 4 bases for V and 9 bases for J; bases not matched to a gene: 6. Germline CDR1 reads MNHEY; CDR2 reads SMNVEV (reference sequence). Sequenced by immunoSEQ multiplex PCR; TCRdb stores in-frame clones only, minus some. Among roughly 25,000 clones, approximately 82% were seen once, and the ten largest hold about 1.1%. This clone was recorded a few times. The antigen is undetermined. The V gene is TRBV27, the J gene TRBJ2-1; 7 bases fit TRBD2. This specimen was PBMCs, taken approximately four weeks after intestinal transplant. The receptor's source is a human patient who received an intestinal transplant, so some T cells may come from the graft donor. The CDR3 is CASSWGGVPEQFF. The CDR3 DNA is TGTGCCAGCAGTTGGGGGGGGGTCCCTGAGCAGTTCTTC.